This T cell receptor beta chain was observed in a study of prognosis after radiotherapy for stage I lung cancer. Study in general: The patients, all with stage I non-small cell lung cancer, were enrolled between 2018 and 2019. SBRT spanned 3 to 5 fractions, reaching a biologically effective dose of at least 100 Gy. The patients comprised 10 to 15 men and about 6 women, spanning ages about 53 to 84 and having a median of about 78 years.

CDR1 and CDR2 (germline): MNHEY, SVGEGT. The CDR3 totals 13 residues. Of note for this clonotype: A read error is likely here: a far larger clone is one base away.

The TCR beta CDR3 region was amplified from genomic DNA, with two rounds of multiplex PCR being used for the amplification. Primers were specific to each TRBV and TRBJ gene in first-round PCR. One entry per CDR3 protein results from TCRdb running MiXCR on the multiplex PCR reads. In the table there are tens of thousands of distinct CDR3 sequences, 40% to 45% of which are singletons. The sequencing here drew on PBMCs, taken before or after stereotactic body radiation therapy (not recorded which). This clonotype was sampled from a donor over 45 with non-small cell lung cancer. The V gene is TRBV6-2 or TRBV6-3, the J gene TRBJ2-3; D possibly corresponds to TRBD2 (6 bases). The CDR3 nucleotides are TGTGCCAGCAGTGACGGGAGCACAGGTACGCAGTATTTT. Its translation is CASSDGSTGTQYF.